This T cell receptor beta chain was retrieved from a study of CD8 T cells in Susac syndrome (dated by TCRdb to the late 2010s). At the level of the whole study: Among the sequenced Susac syndrome patients, over five had clinically active disease and roughly 8 were in clinical remission. At the time of blood withdrawal, Susac syndrome patients were either therapy-naive, taking corticosteroids (with some also receiving IVIg), or on IVIg alone. The study used repertoire sequencing to test whether antigen drove CD8+ T cell activation and differentiation in Susac syndrome. The research as a whole found: The TCR sequencing and HLA analysis was acknowledged to have included a relatively small number of individuals. In the CD4+ T cell repertoire of Susac syndrome patients, clonal expansion was not detected.

High-throughput TCR beta sequencing profiled peripheral blood CD8+ and CD4+ T cells from healthy donors, Susac syndrome patients and multiple sclerosis patients. The Susac syndrome patients fulfilled recently defined diagnostic criteria for either definite or probable disease. Bulk CD8+ and CD4+ T cells were purified by magnetic negative isolation, while CD8+ TEMRA cells were enriched using FACS. Blood was collected in EDTA tubes and processed within 24 hours, with PBMCs isolated through density gradient centrifugation. PBMCs intended for TCR sequencing were frozen in liquid nitrogen and were later thawed in a 37 degrees C water bath. A purity of at least 90% was achieved for sorted or isolated CD4+, CD8+ and CD8+ TEMRA cells. In the case of this clonotype: Its antigen is unknown. The input lacks base qualities; no much larger clone sits a single base away.

RNA was extracted with the RNeasy kit and roughly 0.45 to 1 ug was reverse transcribed using random hexamers. The immunoSEQ multiplex PCR assay, covering 54 Vbeta and 13 Jbeta segments, was used to amplify TCR beta CDR3 regions. Bias from PCR amplification was corrected by using a synthetic template baseline for primer optimization and for computational correction. In the authors' own workflow: Reads were assigned to V, D and J genes according to IMGT and analyzed in immunoSEQ Analyzer, with only productive sequences retained. To calculate clonality, Shannon entropy was normalized by log2 of the number of productive unique sequences and then subtracted from one. For each patient and control, public and private clones were evaluated within the 100 most prevalent clones. Clones were defined as Susac-specific if absent from the healthy and MS cohorts, from approximately 1,100 published viral clones and from other ImmuneACCESS disease sequences. TCRdb cleaned the public reads at Q25 with fastp, built clones with MiXCR and kept in-frame beta chains. Every entry covers one CDR3 protein and lists the most common genes and DNA from its rows. The V and J calls were not made by the authors but by TCRdb's processing. The sample yields approximately 190,000 distinct CDR3 sequences; approximately 94% were counted once. Jointly, the top ten make up around 0.092% of the sample.

The germline V gene sets CDR1 to MNHEY and CDR2 to SVGEGT. The CDR3 starts with the cysteine, ends with the phenylalanine, and has 14 residues. Just the 42-base CDR3 DNA is kept, in frame starting at base 1. Deletion took 6 bases off V and 4 bases off J, with a span of 13 bases between the germline ends. The chain is encoded by TRBV6-2 or TRBV6-3 joined to TRBJ2-1; tentative D gene TRBD2, with 6 bases matching. The clonotype was recovered from a human donor with Susac syndrome. Sequencing used CD4+ T cells from PBMCs. The DNA is as follows: TGTGCCAGCAGACCACTAGCCTTATACAATGAGCAGTTCTTC. Its amino acids are CASRPLALYNEQFF.